This entry is about one T cell receptor beta chain. The data are from a study of Graves' ophthalmopathy and Graves' hyperthyroidism. Unmatched junction bases numbered 4, after V lost 3 bases and J lost 7 bases. The CDR3 runs 14 residues. Germline loops: CDR1 SGHKS, CDR2 YYEKEE (reference sequence). TCR beta CDR3 regions were amplified from RNA transcripts. RT-PCR in the first round used HTBI primers; a second-round multiplex PCR followed. TCRdb recomputed calls from the multiplex PCR reads with MiXCR, one row per CDR3 protein. The table lists 240,000 or so distinct CDR3 sequences, around 50% of them singletons, with over 40% in the top ten. Out of about 9.6 ml of fresh peripheral blood, PBMCs were obtained.

Material: peripheral blood. The clonotype comes from an adult man with Graves' ophthalmopathy. The chain recombines TRBV5-5 with TRBJ1-4; 9 bases are a match to TRBD1. The CDR3 nucleotides read TGTGCCAGCAGCTCACAGGGGGCGGTTGAAAAACTGTTTTTT. Translated: CASSSQGAVEKLFF.